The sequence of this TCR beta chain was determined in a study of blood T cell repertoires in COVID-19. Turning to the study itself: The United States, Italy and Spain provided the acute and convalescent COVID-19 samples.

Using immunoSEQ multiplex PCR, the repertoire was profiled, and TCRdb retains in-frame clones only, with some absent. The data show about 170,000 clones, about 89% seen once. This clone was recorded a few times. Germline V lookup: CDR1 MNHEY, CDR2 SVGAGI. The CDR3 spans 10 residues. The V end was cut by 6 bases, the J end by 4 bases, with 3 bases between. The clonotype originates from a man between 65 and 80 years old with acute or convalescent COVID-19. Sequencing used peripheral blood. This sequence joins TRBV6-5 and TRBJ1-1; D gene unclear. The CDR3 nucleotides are TGTGCCAGCAGCCTCACTGAAGCTTTCTTT. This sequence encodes CASSLTEAFF.